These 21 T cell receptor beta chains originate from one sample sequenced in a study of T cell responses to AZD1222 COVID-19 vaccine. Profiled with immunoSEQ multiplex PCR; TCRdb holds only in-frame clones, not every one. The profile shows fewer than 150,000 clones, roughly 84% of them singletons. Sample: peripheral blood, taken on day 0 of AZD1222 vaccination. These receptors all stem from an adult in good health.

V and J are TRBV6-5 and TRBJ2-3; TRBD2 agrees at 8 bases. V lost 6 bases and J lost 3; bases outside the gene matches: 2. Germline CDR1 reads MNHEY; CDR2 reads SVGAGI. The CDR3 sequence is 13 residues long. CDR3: CASRTGGTDTQYF. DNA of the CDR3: TGTGCCAGCAGGACGGGGGGGACAGATACGCAGTATTTT.

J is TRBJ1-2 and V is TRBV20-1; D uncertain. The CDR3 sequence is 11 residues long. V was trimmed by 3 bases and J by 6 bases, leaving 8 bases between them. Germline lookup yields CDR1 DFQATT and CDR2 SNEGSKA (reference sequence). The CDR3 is CSASFGDGYTF. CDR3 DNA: TGCAGTGCTAGTTTCGGTGATGGCTACACCTTC.

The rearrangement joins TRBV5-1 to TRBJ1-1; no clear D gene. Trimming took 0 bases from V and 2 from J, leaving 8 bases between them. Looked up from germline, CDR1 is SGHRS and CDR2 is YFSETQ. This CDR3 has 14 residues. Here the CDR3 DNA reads TGCGCCAGCAGCTTGGACCCCTATAACACTGAAGCTTTCTTT. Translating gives CASSLDPYNTEAFF.

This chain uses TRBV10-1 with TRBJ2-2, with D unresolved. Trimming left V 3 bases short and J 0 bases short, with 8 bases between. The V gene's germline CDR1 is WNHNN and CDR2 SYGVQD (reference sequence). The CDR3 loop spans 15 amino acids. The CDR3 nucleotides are TGCGCCAGCAGTGAAAGGGTATCGAACACCGGGGAGCTGTTTTTT. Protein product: CASSERVSNTGELFF.

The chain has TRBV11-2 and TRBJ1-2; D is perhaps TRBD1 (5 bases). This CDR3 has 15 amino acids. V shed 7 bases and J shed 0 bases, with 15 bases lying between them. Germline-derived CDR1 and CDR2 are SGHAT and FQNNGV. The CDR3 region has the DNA TGTGCCAGCACCACCCTGGGGGAGACTAACTATGGCTACACCTTC. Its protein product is CASTTLGETNYGYTF.

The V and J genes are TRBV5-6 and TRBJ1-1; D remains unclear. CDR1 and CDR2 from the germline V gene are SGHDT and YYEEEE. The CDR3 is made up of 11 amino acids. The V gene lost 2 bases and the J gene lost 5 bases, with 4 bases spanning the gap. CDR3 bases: TGTGCCAGCAGCTTACAGACTGAAGCTTTCTTT. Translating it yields CASSLQTEAFF.

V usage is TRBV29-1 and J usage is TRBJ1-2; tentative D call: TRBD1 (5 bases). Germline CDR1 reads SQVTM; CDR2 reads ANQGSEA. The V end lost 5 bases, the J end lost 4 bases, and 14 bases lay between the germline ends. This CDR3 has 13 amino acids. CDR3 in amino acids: CSVPPAGGYGYTF. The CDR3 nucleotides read TGCAGCGTTCCACCCGCGGGGGGCTATGGCTACACCTTC.

CDR3 region: CASSPDWGSESSYEQYF. DNA of the CDR3: TGTGCCAGCAGCCCAGACTGGGGCAGTGAGAGCTCCTACGAGCAGTACTTC. The chain joins TRBV27 to TRBJ2-7; TRBD1 is a possible D gene (5 bases). Germline V gene sequence: CDR1 MNHEY, CDR2 SMNVEV (reference sequence). Trimming shortened V by 6 bases and J by 0 bases, and 21 bases separated the two germline ends. This CDR3 comprises 17 residues.

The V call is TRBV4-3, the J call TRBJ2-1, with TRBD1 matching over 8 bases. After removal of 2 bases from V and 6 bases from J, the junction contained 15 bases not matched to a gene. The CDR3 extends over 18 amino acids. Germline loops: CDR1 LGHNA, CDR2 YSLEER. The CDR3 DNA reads TGCGCCAGCAGCCAACTCGTCTTAGCCCGGGACAGGAGCAATGAGCAGTTCTTC. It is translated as CASSQLVLARDRSNEQFF.

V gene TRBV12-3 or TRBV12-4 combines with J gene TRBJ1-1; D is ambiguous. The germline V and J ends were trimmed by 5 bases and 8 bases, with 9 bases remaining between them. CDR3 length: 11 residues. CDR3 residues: CASSVVGEAFF. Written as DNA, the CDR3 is TGTGCCAGCAGTGTCGTGGGCGAAGCTTTCTTT.

This CDR3 is CASSRDRGANEKLFF. Here the CDR3 DNA reads TGTGCCAGCAGCCGGGACAGGGGAGCTAATGAAAAACTGTTTTTT. The rearrangement joins TRBV5-5 to TRBJ1-4; 10 bases are a match to TRBD1. Germline CDR1 and CDR2: SGHKS and YYEKEE (reference sequence). The CDR3 runs to 15 residues. V lost 4 bases to trimming and J lost 3 bases; unmatched junction nucleotides: 3.

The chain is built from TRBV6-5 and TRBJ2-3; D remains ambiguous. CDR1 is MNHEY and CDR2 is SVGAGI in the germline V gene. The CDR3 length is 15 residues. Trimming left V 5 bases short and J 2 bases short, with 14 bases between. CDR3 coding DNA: TGTGCCAGCAGTAGGGCTAGGCCCCACACAGATACGCAGTATTTT. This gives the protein CASSRARPHTDTQYF.

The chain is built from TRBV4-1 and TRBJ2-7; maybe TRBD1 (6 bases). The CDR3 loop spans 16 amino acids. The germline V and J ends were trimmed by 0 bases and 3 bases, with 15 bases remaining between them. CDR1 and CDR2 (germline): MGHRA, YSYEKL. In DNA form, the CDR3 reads TGCGCCAGCAGCCAAGAGTCCCTTGGGACACTCTACGAGCAGTACTTC. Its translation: CASSQESLGTLYEQYF.

As DNA, the CDR3 is TGTGCCAGTACTGTGGGAGAAAACTATGGCTACACCTTC. Protein product: CASTVGENYGYTF. The rearrangement uses TRBV19 and TRBJ1-2; D is ambiguous. Germline V lookup: CDR1 LNHDA, CDR2 SQIVND (reference sequence). CDR3 size: 13 residues. The V end lost 7 bases, the J end lost 2 bases, and 11 bases lay between the germline ends.

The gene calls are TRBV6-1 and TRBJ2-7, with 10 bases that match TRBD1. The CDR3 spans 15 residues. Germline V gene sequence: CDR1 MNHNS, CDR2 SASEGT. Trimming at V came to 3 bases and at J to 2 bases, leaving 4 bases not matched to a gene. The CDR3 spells CASSEGQGMAYEQYF. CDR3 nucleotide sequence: TGTGCCAGCAGTGAGGGACAGGGGATGGCCTACGAGCAGTACTTC.

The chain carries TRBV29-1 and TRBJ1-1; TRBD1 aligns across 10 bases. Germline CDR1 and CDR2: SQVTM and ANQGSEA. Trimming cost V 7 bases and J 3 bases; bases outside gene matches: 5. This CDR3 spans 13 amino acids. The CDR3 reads CSGRTGGYTEAFF. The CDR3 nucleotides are TGCAGCGGGCGGACAGGGGGTTACACTGAAGCTTTCTTT. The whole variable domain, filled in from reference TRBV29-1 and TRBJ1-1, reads SAVISQKPSRDICQRGTSLTIQCQVDSQVTMMFWYRQQPGQSLTLIATANQGSEATYESGFVIDKFPISRPNLTFSTLTVSNMSPEDSSIYLCSGRTGGYTEAFFGQGTRLTVV.

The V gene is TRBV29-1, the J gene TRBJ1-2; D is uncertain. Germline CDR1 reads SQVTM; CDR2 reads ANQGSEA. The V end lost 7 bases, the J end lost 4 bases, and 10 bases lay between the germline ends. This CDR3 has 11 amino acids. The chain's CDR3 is CSAAGGYGYTF. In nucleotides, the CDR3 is TGCAGCGCCGCCGGCGGCTATGGCTACACCTTC. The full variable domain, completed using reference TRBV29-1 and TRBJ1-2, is SAVISQKPSRDICQRGTSLTIQCQVDSQVTMMFWYRQQPGQSLTLIATANQGSEATYESGFVIDKFPISRPNLTFSTLTVSNMSPEDSSIYLCSAAGGYGYTFGSGTRLTVV.

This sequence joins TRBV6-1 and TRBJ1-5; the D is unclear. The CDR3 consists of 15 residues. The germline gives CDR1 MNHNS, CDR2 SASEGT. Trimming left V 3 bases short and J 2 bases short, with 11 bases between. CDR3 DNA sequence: TGTGCCAGCAGTGAGTCTCTAAGGGGCAATCAGCCCCAGCATTTT. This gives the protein CASSESLRGNQPQHF.

The CDR3 bases are TGTGCCAACCTTGCCCCGACACTTCACGGGTCCGAGCAGTACTTC. Encoded protein: CANLAPTLHGSEQYF. The V gene is TRBV5-8, the J gene TRBJ2-7, with D unresolved. From germline, CDR1 is SGHTS and CDR2 YDEGEE. The CDR3 extends over 15 amino acids. The V gene lost 9 bases and the J gene lost 6 bases, with 25 bases spanning the gap.

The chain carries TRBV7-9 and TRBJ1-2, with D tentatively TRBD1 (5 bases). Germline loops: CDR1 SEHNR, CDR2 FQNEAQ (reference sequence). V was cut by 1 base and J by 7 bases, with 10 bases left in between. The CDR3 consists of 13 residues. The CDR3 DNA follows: TGTGCCAGCAGCTTAGAGGGGCGGAGTGGCTACACCTTC. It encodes CASSLEGRSGYTF.

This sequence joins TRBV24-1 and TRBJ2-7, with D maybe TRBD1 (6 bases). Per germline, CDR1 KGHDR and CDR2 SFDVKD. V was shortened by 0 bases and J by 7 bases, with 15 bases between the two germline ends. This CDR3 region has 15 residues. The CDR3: CATSDLRPGVSEQYF. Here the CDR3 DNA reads TGTGCCACCAGTGATTTGAGACCAGGGGTGAGTGAGCAGTACTTC.